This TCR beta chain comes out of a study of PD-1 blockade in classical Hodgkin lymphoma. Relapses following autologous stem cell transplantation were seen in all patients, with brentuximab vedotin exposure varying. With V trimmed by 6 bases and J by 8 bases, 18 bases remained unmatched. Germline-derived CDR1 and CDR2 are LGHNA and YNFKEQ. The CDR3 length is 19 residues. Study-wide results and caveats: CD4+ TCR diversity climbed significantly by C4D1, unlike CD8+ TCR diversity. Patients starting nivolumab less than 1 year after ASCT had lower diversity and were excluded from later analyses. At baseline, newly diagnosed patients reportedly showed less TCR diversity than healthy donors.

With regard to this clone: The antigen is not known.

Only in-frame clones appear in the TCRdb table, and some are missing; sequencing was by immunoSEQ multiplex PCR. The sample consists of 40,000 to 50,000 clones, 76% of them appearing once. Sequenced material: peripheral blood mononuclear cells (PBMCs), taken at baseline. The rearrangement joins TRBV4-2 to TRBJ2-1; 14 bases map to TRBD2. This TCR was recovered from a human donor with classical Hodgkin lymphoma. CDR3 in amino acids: CASSPTTMTSGRAGDEQFF. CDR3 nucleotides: TGTGCCAGCAGTCCGACAACCATGACTAGCGGGAGGGCCGGAGATGAGCAGTTCTTC.